The rows below give T cell receptor beta chains drawn from one sample of a study of cytomegalovirus exposure and HLA in healthy donors. The repertoire was sequenced with immunoSEQ multiplex PCR; TCRdb's copy has only in-frame clones and lacks some. The table has roughly 180,000 clones, around 80% seen once. Input material: PBMCs. The source is a middle-aged woman in good health and CMV-seropositive. Each CDR3 is given with its conserved first and last residue. Each record gives: CDR3 DNA, CDR3 protein, clone size, V gene, D gene, J gene. A D gene is named only where the DNA matches it firmly. Size values are once, few and many counts, or a class for expanded clones, and some rows have none.

CDR3 DNA: TGTGCCAGTAGTAATCAGGCAGCCCTTGGGTACTCTGGCTACACCTTC
CDR3 protein: CASSNQAALGYSGYTF
clone size: NA
V gene: TRBV19
D gene: NA
J gene: TRBJ1-2

CDR3 DNA: TGTGCCAGCAGCCATTTTAGCGGGAGCACAGATACGCAGTATTTT
CDR3 protein: CASSHFSGSTDTQYF
clone size: NA
V gene: TRBV14
D gene: TRBD2
J gene: TRBJ2-3

CDR3 DNA: TGTGCCAGCAGTGCACGAGGGGGGACAGGGGGGTTTCTTGGCACTGAAGCTTTCTTT
CDR3 protein: CASSARGGTGGFLGTEAFF
clone size: NA
V gene: TRBV6-1
D gene: TRBD1
J gene: TRBJ1-1

CDR3 DNA: TGTGCCAGTAGTATTGGGAGAGGGTATGAAGCTTTCTTT
CDR3 protein: CASSIGRGYEAFF
clone size: NA
V gene: TRBV19
D gene: NA
J gene: TRBJ1-1

CDR3 DNA: TGTGCCAGCATTTTTCTCCAGACACAGGGGTTTCAGTTCTTC
CDR3 protein: CASIFLQTQGFQFF
clone size: few
V gene: TRBV6-1
D gene: TRBD1
J gene: TRBJ2-1

CDR3 DNA: TGTGCCAGCAGCGGGACTAGCGGGAGGGCCGGGGAGCAGTTCTTC
CDR3 protein: CASSGTSGRAGEQFF
clone size: NA
V gene: TRBV2
D gene: TRBD2
J gene: TRBJ2-1

CDR3 DNA: TGTGCCAGTAGAGCCGGGACAGGGAACACCGGGGAGCTGTTTTTT
CDR3 protein: CASRAGTGNTGELFF
clone size: NA
V gene: TRBV19
D gene: TRBD1
J gene: TRBJ2-2

CDR3 DNA: TGTGCCAGCAGCTCATGGCCGGGACAGCCATATGGCTACACCTTC
CDR3 protein: CASSSWPGQPYGYTF
clone size: few
V gene: TRBV11-2
D gene: TRBD1
J gene: TRBJ1-2

CDR3 DNA: TGCGCCAGCAGCTTGGCCGGGGTTTCGGGTGAAGCTTTCTTT
CDR3 protein: CASSLAGVSGEAFF
clone size: NA
V gene: TRBV5-1
D gene: NA
J gene: TRBJ1-1

CDR3 DNA: TGTGCCAGTACCCAAAAGAACACTGAAGCTTTCTTT
CDR3 protein: CASTQKNTEAFF
clone size: NA
V gene: TRBV19
D gene: NA
J gene: TRBJ1-1

CDR3 DNA: TGTGCCAGCTCACCGTCGAACAGCCGTCTACTCAGCTCTGGGGCCAACGTCCTGACTTTC
CDR3 protein: CASSPSNSRLLSSGANVLTF
clone size: few
V gene: TRBV18
D gene: NA
J gene: TRBJ2-6

CDR3 DNA: TGCGCCAGCACCCTCTCGCTAGAGATCGGAGAGCAGTTCTTC
CDR3 protein: CASTLSLEIGEQFF
clone size: NA
V gene: TRBV5-1
D gene: NA
J gene: TRBJ2-1

CDR3 DNA: TGCGCCAGCAGCCAAGATAGCTATCAGCCCCAGCATTTT
CDR3 protein: CASSQDSYQPQHF
clone size: once
V gene: TRBV4-1
D gene: NA
J gene: TRBJ1-5

CDR3 DNA: TGTGCCAGTAGTATCGGCGGTTCTGGAAACACCATATATTTT
CDR3 protein: CASSIGGSGNTIYF
clone size: once
V gene: TRBV19
D gene: NA
J gene: TRBJ1-3

CDR3 DNA: TGTGCCAGCAGCGTGACTAGCGGGAGTGGTGAGCAGTACTTC
CDR3 protein: CASSVTSGSGEQYF
clone size: NA
V gene: TRBV9
D gene: TRBD2
J gene: TRBJ2-7

CDR3 DNA: TGTGCCAGCAGAGAAAACAGGGTAAAGTTTTCCTACGAGCAGTACTTC
CDR3 protein: CASRENRVKFSYEQYF
clone size: few
V gene: TRBV28
D gene: NA
J gene: TRBJ2-7

CDR3 DNA: TGTGCCGTCAGGGGGGGACAGGGGGCCAATGAAGCTTTCTTT
CDR3 protein: CAVRGGQGANEAFF
clone size: NA
V gene: TRBV10-3
D gene: TRBD1
J gene: TRBJ1-1

CDR3 DNA: TGTGCCAGCAGTTACTCTTTTGCGGGAAGGTCGAATACGCAGTATTTT
CDR3 protein: CASSYSFAGRSNTQYF
clone size: NA
V gene: TRBV6-5
D gene: NA
J gene: TRBJ2-3

CDR3 DNA: TGTGCCAGCAGCTTCGTTCCCGGGACTAGCGGTAGCACAGATACGCAGTATTTT
CDR3 protein: CASSFVPGTSGSTDTQYF
clone size: NA
V gene: TRBV11-2
D gene: TRBD2
J gene: TRBJ2-3

CDR3 DNA: TGTGCCAGCAGCTCCCTCGGGGAGACCCAGTACTTC
CDR3 protein: CASSSLGETQYF
clone size: NA
V gene: TRBV5-4
D gene: NA
J gene: TRBJ2-5

CDR3 DNA: TGTGCCAGTAGTATACTACAAGGGGCCGAGCAGTACTTC
CDR3 protein: CASSILQGAEQYF
clone size: NA
V gene: TRBV19
D gene: NA
J gene: TRBJ2-7

CDR3 DNA: TGTGCCAGCAGCCCGGCCGGGGGGAACTACTTC
CDR3 protein: CASSPAGGNYF
clone size: NA
V gene: TRBV5-6
D gene: TRBD2
J gene: TRBJ2-7

CDR3 DNA: TGTGCCAGCAGCCGACCGGACACAATCTCCTACGAGCAGTACTTC
CDR3 protein: CASSRPDTISYEQYF
clone size: NA
V gene: TRBV6-6
D gene: NA
J gene: TRBJ2-7

CDR3 DNA: TGTGCCAGCCGTAACGGGGTTAACACTGAAGCTTTCTTT
CDR3 protein: CASRNGVNTEAFF
clone size: NA
V gene: TRBV28
D gene: NA
J gene: TRBJ1-1

CDR3 DNA: TGTGCCAGCAGTGGAATAGCCCAAGAGACCCAGTACTTC
CDR3 protein: CASSGIAQETQYF
clone size: NA
V gene: TRBV2
D gene: NA
J gene: TRBJ2-5

CDR3 DNA: TGTGCCACCAGCAGGCTTAGCGGGAGGTATTACAATGAGCAGTTCTTC
CDR3 protein: CATSRLSGRYYNEQFF
clone size: NA
V gene: TRBV15
D gene: TRBD2
J gene: TRBJ2-1